Following are 7 T cell receptor beta chains from one sample sequenced in a study of tumor-infiltrating lymphocytes in primary liver carcinoma. From approximately 530 ng of total RNA, TCR beta-specific cDNA was reverse-transcribed using a constant-region primer. Library construction for TCR beta comprised three nested multiplex PCR rounds performed with slightly modified ARM-PCR. Investigators reported that the first two PCR rounds, at 9 to 11 cycles each, used TRBV1-TRBV30 forward primers with a C-beta reverse primer. Each CDR3 protein is one row after TCRdb ran MiXCR on the multiplex PCR reads. Altogether about 310,000 distinct CDR3 sequences are present, 45% to 70% being singletons, with the ten largest covering over 15%. Germline DNA was extracted alongside blood RNA, which was obtained from unsorted whole blood. Sequencing was done on a sample of peripheral blood. Receptor source: a young woman with primary liver carcinoma and hepatitis B virus infection.

This clonotype came up once. Just one base apart from a much larger clone, this may be a read error. The chain uses TRBV6-5 and TRBJ2-7, with 8 bases matching TRBD1. Near its end, the DNA agrees better with TRBJ2-5, so the J call may be wrong. Germline V gene data show CDR1 as MNHEY and CDR2 as SVGAGI. This CDR3 is built from 15 residues. This CDR3 is CASSATLDRVKTQYF. As DNA, the CDR3 is TGTGCCAGCAGTGCGACCCTGGACAGGGTTAAGACCCAGTACTTC.

This chain connects TRBV5-6 to TRBJ1-5, with 8 bases identical to TRBD1. The CDR3 contains 16 residues. V lost 2 bases, J lost 4 bases, and 8 bases stayed unmatched. Germline V lookup: CDR1 SGHDT, CDR2 YYEEEE. This chain's CDR3 is CASSFYGQGSNQPQHF. The CDR3 region has the DNA TGTGCCAGCAGCTTTTACGGACAGGGTTCAAATCAGCCCCAGCATTTT.

Many counts were recorded for this clonotype. The chain is built from TRBV12-3 or TRBV12-4 and TRBJ2-5; TRBD2 might be the D (5 bases). The CDR3 loop spans 14 amino acids. V was cut by 6 bases and J by 2 bases, with 13 bases left in between. The CDR3 is CASSTSREQETQYF. The CDR3, as DNA: TGTGCCAGCAGCACGTCGAGGGAACAAGAGACCCAGTACTTC.

The CDR3 region is CAINLILTSGRGRGQFF. The CDR3 nucleotides are TGTGCCATCAACTTAATCTTAACTAGCGGGAGAGGAAGGGGGCAGTTCTTC. The V gene is TRBV11-2, the J gene TRBJ2-1, with TRBD2 matching over 11 bases. With V trimmed by 10 bases and J by 12 bases, 23 bases remained unmatched. Germline V gives CDR1 SGHAT, CDR2 FQNNGV. CDR3 length: 17 residues.

This clonotype was seen a handful of times. The chain combines TRBV4-1 with TRBJ2-7; D may be TRBD1 or TRBD2 (5 bases each). This CDR3 region has 15 residues. Trimming pared 5 bases from V and 4 bases from J, leaving 18 bases between. Germline V lookup: CDR1 MGHRA, CDR2 YSYEKL. CDR3 loop: CASSTIGTKPYEQYF. In DNA, the CDR3 is TGCGCCAGCAGCACCATCGGGACGAAACCTTACGAGCAGTACTTC.

On this clonotype itself: The conserved final phenylalanine or tryptophan is absent from the CDR3, which likely points to a read error. The chain uses TRBV29-1 and TRBJ1-4, with 8 positions matching TRBD1. The CDR3 is made up of 14 amino acids. V shed 7 bases and J 8 bases; nucleotides not matched to a gene: 12. Germline assignment: CDR1 SQVTM and CDR2 ANQGSEA. The CDR3 is CSARTGPTGEKLFL. CDR3 sequence (DNA): TGCAGCGCACGGACAGGGCCGACTGGGGAAAAACTGTTTTTA.

As to this clonotype: One end of the junction is discordant with germline, which a read error may explain. The chain is built from TRBV11-1 and TRBJ2-7; no clear D. CDR3 length: 12 residues. CDR1 SGHAT and CDR2 FQDESV come from the germline V gene (reference sequence). CDR3 region: CASSLGFYKQYF. Here the CDR3 DNA reads TGTGCCAGCAGCTTAGGATTCTACAAGCAGTACTTC.